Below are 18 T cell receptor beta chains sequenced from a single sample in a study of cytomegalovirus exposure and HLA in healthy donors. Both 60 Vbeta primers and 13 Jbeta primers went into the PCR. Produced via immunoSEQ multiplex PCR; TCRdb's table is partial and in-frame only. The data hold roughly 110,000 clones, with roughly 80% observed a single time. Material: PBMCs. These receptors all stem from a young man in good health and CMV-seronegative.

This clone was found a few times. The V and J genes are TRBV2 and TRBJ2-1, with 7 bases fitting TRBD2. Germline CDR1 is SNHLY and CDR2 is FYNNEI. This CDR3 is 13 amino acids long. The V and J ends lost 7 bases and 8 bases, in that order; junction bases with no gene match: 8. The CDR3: CASKLAWGDEQFF. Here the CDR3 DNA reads TGTGCCAGCAAACTAGCGTGGGGGGATGAGCAGTTCTTC.

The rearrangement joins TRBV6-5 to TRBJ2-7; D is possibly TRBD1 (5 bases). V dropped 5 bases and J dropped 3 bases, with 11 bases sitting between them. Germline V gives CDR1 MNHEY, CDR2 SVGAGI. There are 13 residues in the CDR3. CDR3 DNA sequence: TGTGCCAGCAGTCACCCCCAGGGCTACGAGCAGTACTTC. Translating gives CASSHPQGYEQYF.

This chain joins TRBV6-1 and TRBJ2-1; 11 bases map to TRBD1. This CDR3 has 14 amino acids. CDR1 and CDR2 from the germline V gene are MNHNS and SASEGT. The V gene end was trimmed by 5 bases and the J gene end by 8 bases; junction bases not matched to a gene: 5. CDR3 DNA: TGTGCCAGCAGTAGACGGACAGGGGGCGATGAGCAGTTCTTC. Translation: CASSRRTGGDEQFF.

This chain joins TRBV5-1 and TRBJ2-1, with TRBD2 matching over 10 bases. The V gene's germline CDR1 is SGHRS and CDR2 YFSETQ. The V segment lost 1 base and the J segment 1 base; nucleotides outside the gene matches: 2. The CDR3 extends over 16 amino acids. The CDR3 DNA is TGCGCCAGCAGCTTGAGACTAGCGGGTTCCTACAATGAGCAGTTCTTC. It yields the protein CASSLRLAGSYNEQFF.

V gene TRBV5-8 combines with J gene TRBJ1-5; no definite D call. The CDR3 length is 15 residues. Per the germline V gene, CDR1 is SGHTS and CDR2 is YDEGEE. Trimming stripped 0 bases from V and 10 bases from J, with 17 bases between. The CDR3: CASSLDRAIFPPQHF. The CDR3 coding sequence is TGTGCCAGCAGCTTGGATCGCGCCATTTTTCCTCCCCAGCATTTT.

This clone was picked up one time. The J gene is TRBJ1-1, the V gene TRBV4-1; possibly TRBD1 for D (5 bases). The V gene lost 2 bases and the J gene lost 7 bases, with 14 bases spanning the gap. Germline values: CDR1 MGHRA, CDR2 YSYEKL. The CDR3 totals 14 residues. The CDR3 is CASSQLQGLSEAFF. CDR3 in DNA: TGCGCCAGCAGCCAACTCCAGGGCTTGAGTGAAGCTTTCTTT.

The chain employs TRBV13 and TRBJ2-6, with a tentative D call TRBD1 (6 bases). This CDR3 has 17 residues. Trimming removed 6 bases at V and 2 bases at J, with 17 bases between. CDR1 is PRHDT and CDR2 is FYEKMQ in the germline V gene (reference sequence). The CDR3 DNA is TGTGCCAGCAGTCCGGGACACCTCCAAGCTGGGGCCAACGTCCTGACTTTC. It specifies CASSPGHLQAGANVLTF.

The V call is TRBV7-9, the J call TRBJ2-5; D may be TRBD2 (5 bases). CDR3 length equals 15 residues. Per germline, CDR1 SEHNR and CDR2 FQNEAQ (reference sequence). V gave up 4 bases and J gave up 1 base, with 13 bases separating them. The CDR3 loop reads CASSWAGLIQETQYF. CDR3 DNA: TGTGCCAGCAGCTGGGCAGGACTGATCCAAGAGACCCAGTACTTC.

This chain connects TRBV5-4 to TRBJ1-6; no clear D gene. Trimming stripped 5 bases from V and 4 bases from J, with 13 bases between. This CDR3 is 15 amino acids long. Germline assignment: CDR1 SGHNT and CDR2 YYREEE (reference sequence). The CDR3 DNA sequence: TGTGCCAGCAGTCCGGGGAGTCGGTATAATTCACCCCTCCACTTT. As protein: CASSPGSRYNSPLHF.

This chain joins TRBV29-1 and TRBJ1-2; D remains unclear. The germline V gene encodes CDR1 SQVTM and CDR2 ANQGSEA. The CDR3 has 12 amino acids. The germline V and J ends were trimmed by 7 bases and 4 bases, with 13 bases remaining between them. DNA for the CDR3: TGCAGCGCCTCTGACACCTTCTATGGCTACACCTTC. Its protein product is CSASDTFYGYTF.

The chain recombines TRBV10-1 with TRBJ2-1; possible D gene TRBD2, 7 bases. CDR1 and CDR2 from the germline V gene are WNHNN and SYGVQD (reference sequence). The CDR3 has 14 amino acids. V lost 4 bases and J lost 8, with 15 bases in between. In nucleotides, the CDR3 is TGCGCCAGCAGTGTTGAGGCGGGGGCCTATGAGCAGTTCTTC. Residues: CASSVEAGAYEQFF.

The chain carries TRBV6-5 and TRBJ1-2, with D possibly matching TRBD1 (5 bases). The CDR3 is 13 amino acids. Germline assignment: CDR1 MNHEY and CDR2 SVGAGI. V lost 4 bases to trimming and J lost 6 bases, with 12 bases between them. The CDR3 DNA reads TGTGCCAGCAGTTCCCGGGGAGGGGATGGCTACACCTTC. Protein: CASSSRGGDGYTF.

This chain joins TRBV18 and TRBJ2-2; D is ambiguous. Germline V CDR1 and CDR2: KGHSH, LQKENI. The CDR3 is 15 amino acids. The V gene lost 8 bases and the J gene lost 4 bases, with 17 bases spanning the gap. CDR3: CASLGRSAGTGELFF. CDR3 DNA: TGTGCCAGCCTTGGTAGGAGCGCCGGCACCGGGGAGCTGTTTTTT.

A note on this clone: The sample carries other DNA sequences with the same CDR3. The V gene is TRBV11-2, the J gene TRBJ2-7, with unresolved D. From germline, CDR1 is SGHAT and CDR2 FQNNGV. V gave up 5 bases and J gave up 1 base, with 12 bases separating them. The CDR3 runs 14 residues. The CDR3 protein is CASSLTSGSYEQYF. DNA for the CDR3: TGTGCCAGCAGCCTCACGTCGGGTTCCTACGAGCAGTACTTC.

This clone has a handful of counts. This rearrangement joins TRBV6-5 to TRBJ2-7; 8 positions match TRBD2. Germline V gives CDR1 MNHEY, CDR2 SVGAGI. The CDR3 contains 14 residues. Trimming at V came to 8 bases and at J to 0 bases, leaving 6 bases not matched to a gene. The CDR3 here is CASGRGEASYEQYF. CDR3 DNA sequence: TGTGCCAGCGGGCGGGGGGAGGCCTCCTACGAGCAGTACTTC.

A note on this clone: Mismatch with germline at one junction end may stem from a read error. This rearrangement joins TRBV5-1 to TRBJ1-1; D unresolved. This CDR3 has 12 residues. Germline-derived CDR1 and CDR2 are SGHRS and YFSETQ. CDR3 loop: CASSLVNSEAFF. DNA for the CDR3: TGCGCCAGCAGCTTGGTAAACAGTGAAGCTTTCTTT.

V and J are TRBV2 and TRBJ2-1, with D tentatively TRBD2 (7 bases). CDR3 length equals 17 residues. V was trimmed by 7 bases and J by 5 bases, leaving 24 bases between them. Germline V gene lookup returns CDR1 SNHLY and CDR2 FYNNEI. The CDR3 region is CASNGPHGGGGNNEQFF. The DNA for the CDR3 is TGTGCCAGCAATGGGCCCCACGGGGGCGGGGGAAACAATGAGCAGTTCTTC.

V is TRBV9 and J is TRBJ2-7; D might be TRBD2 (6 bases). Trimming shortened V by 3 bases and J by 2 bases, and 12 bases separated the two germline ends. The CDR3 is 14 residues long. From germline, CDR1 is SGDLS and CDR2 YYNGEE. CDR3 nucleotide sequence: TGTGCCAGCAGCGCGGGACTTTCGGCCTACGAGCAGTACTTC. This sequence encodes CASSAGLSAYEQYF.